The 21 T cell receptor beta chains below come from one sample, sequenced in a study of CD8+CD57+ T cells in acquired aplastic anemia. TCR beta VDJ and CDR3 were profiled, and genomic DNA was the template. One entry per CDR3 protein results from TCRdb running MiXCR on the reads. The repertoire holds just over 400,000 distinct CDR3 sequences, with 55% to 75% as singletons. Sequenced material: sorted CD4+, CD8+, or CD8+CD57+ T cells (not recorded which) from PBMCs. The receptor set was obtained from a human donor in good health, serving as a control.

A word on this clonotype: Its ends do not fully match the called genes, so a read error is possible. This chain connects TRBV24-1 to TRBJ1-4; TRBD1 matches 9 bases. CDR3 size: 16 residues. CDR1 is KGHDR, CDR2 SFDVKD, per germline. The CDR3 DNA sequence: TGTGCCACCAGTGATCGCCGGGACAGGGCTAAGTTAGGGCAATCATTT. Its translation is CATSDRRDRAKLGQSF.

With respect to this clonotype: An end of the junction does not agree with germline; a read error may underlie this. This rearrangement joins TRBV20-1 to TRBJ2-7; D is possibly TRBD1 (6 bases). The CDR3 is 11 residues long. CDR1 is DFQATT, CDR2 SNEGSKA, per germline (reference sequence). CDR3 sequence reads: CSARRDKGEHF. The CDR3 region has the DNA TGCAGTGCTAGAAGGGACAAGGGTGAGCACTTC.

This clonotype has just a few counts. The V gene is TRBV2, the J gene TRBJ1-2; D unclear. This CDR3 is built from 12 residues. Deletions cut 4 bases from V and 6 bases from J, with 9 bases between. CDR1 is SNHLY, CDR2 FYNNEI, per germline. CDR3 DNA sequence: TGTGCCAGCAGTGTTGAAGGGAATGGCTACACCTTC. Protein sequence: CASSVEGNGYTF.

This clonotype showed up many times. The V gene is TRBV20-1, the J gene TRBJ1-2, with TRBD1 matching over 7 bases. This CDR3 comprises 13 residues. The V gene end was trimmed by 6 bases and the J gene end by 4 bases; junction bases not matched to a gene: 8. Germline V gene data show CDR1 as DFQATT and CDR2 as SNEGSKA (reference sequence). CDR3 region: CSAWDSASYGYTF. CDR3 DNA sequence: TGCAGTGCATGGGACAGTGCGAGCTATGGCTACACCTTC.

There are many counts of this clonotype. This sequence joins TRBV10-3 and TRBJ1-2; 7 bases align to TRBD1. V lost 7 bases to trimming and J lost 5 bases; unmatched junction nucleotides: 10. The CDR3 runs to 14 residues. Germline CDR1 ENHRY, CDR2 SYGVKD. The CDR3 nucleotides read TGTGCCATCACTTCGGACAGGCGACGTTATGGCTACACCTTC. Translation gives CAITSDRRRYGYTF.

The chain carries TRBV4-2 and TRBJ1-2, with TRBD1 as a possible D gene (6 bases). V was trimmed by 3 bases and J by 4 bases, leaving 15 bases between them. The CDR3 consists of 15 residues. Per germline, CDR1 LGHNA and CDR2 YNFKEQ. Written as DNA, the CDR3 is TGTGCCAGCAGCCATCAGGGGCAGCCCATCTATGGCTACACCTTC. Translation: CASSHQGQPIYGYTF.

This chain connects TRBV5-4 to TRBJ2-1; TRBD1 aligns across 7 bases. Germline V CDR1 and CDR2: SGHNT, YYREEE (reference sequence). The CDR3 covers 14 residues. J lost 4 bases, V lost 4 bases, and 5 bases had no gene match. The CDR3 here is CASSAETGYNEQFF. CDR3 nucleotides: TGTGCCAGCAGCGCGGAGACAGGGTACAATGAGCAGTTCTTC. Full variable domain (missing parts from reference TRBV5-4 and TRBJ2-1): ETGVTQSPTHLIKTRGQQVTLRCSSQSGHNTVSWYQQALGQGPQFIFQYYREEENGRGNFPPRFSGLQFPNYSSELNVNALELDDSALYLCASSAETGYNEQFFGPGTRLTVL.

The J gene is TRBJ1-2, the V gene TRBV25-1, with D maybe TRBD1 (6 bases). This CDR3 has 19 amino acids. V lost 4 bases, J lost 5 bases, and 29 bases lay in between. Germline V gene lookup returns CDR1 MGHDK and CDR2 SYGVNS. CDR3 loop: CASSANRRSRAGVGYGYTF. Written as DNA, the CDR3 is TGTGCCAGCAGTGCCAATAGACGTTCTCGGGCAGGGGTAGGTTATGGCTACACCTTC.

In this sample, this clonotype turned up many times. The J gene is TRBJ2-2, the V gene TRBV11-3, with TRBD2 identical over 16 bases. CDR3 size: 16 residues. CDR1 SGHNT and CDR2 YENEEA come from the germline V gene. V gave up 5 bases and J gave up 7 bases; unmatched junction bases: 4. This CDR3 reads CASSGTSGGAVGELFF. DNA of the CDR3: TGTGCCAGCAGCGGGACTAGCGGGGGGGCCGTCGGGGAGCTGTTTTTT. Full variable domain (missing parts from reference TRBV11-3 and TRBJ2-2): EAGVVQSPRYKIIEKKQPVAFWCNPISGHNTLYWYLQNLGQGPELLIRYENEEAVDDSQLPKDRFSAERLKGVDSTLKIQPAELGDSAVYLCASSGTSGGAVGELFFGEGSRLTVL.

To note about this clonotype: One junction end does not reproduce the germline sequence, and a read error may be involved. This chain connects TRBV25-1 to TRBJ1-4, with D hard to call. From germline, CDR1 is MGHDK and CDR2 SYGVNS. CDR3 length: 13 amino acids. The CDR3: CTSSDPLTEKLFF. CDR3 sequence (DNA): TGTACCAGCAGTGACCCTTTGACAGAAAAACTGTTTTTT.

The rearrangement joins TRBV7-8 to TRBJ1-2, with D hard to call. Germline CDR1 is SGHVS and CDR2 is FQNEAQ. CDR3 size: 13 residues. In DNA form, the CDR3 reads TGTGCTAGCGGTTTAACCTGGGTCGGAGAGCACACCTTC. It is translated as CASGLTWVGEHTF. Variable domain in full (rest from reference TRBV7-8 and TRBJ1-2): GAGVSQSPRYKVAKRGQDVALRCDPISGHVSLFWYQQALGQGPEFLTYFQNEAQLDKSGLPSDRFFAERPEGSVSTLKIQRTQQEDSAVYLCASGLTWVGEHTFGSGTRLTVV.

This clonotype has a single count. Likely a read error: the CDR3 ends without its conserved phenylalanine or tryptophan. Because the CDR3's place on the DNA is in doubt, the DNA is left out and the CDR3 is given as listed by TCRdb. The V call is TRBV29-1, the J call TRBJ1-1. Germline CDR1 and CDR2: SQVTM and ANQGSEA. The CDR3 region is 11 residues in length, termini included. The CDR3 reads CSVAEVTEALA.

V usage is TRBV7-3 and J usage is TRBJ2-1; 9 bases map to TRBD2. Germline V gene lookup returns CDR1 SGHTA and CDR2 FQGTGA. The CDR3 totals 16 residues. V dropped 1 base and J dropped 2; count of bases not matched to a gene: 3. The CDR3 loop reads CASSLMAGGPYNEQFF. The CDR3 DNA follows: TGTGCCAGCAGCTTAATGGCGGGGGGGCCCTACAATGAGCAGTTCTTC. The variable domain in full, completed from reference TRBV7-3 and TRBJ2-1, reads GAGVSQTPSNKVTEKGKYVELRCDPISGHTALYWYRQSLGQGPEFLIYFQGTGAADDSGLPNDRFFAVRPEGSVSTLKIQRTERGDSAVYLCASSLMAGGPYNEQFFGPGTRLTVL.

In this sample, this clonotype turned up many times. The V and J genes are TRBV11-2 and TRBJ2-1, with TRBD1 as a possible D gene (6 bases). The CDR3 contains 13 residues. Per germline, CDR1 SGHAT and CDR2 FQNNGV. The germline V and J ends were trimmed by 5 bases and 9 bases, with 14 bases remaining between them. CDR3 sequence (DNA): TGTGCCAGCAGCCCGGCCCCCAGGGGTGAGCAGTTCTTC. This encodes CASSPAPRGEQFF.

About this clonotype: The CDR3 does not close with the conserved phenylalanine or tryptophan, likely indicating a read error. The rearrangement uses TRBV7-9 and TRBJ2-7; D remains unclear. Germline V CDR1 and CDR2: SEHNR, FQNEAQ (reference sequence). This CDR3 region has 13 residues. V lost 3 bases, J lost 9 bases, and 15 bases lay in between. The CDR3 region has the DNA TGTGCCAGCAGCTTCCAGAGTCCCCGTGCGCAGTACTTG. Its protein is CASSFQSPRAQYL.

The chain carries TRBV25-1 and TRBJ2-1, with 7 nucleotides matching TRBD2. CDR1 and CDR2 from the germline V gene are MGHDK and SYGVNS. After removal of 5 bases from V and 8 bases from J, the junction contained 6 bases not matched to a gene. The CDR3 loop spans 13 amino acids. The CDR3 region is CASSRTSLHEQFF. The CDR3 nucleotides are TGTGCCAGCAGTCGGACTAGTCTACATGAGCAGTTCTTC.

CDR3 bases: TGTGCCAGCAGTTTAGCGCGGGCAGCTCACAATGAGCAGTTCTTC. It specifies CASSLARAAHNEQFF. This chain joins TRBV12-3 or TRBV12-4 and TRBJ2-1; D might be TRBD2 (5 bases). The V end lost 0 bases, the J end lost 5 bases, and 11 bases lay between the germline ends. The CDR3 spans 15 residues.

Of note for this clonotype: At one boundary the junction diverges from the germline segment, which might be a read error. V and J are TRBV9 and TRBJ1-1; the D is unclear. The CDR3 is 13 residues long. CDR1 and CDR2 (germline): SGDLS, YYNGEE. The CDR3 coding sequence is TGTGCCAGCAGCGTCGGAGGTGACGATACTGCAGCCTTT. It yields the protein CASSVGGDDTAAF.

The chain employs TRBV5-1 and TRBJ1-3; D possibly corresponds to TRBD1 (5 bases). Trimming cost V 2 bases and J 0 bases, with 12 bases left between them. CDR3 length: 16 amino acids. The germline V gene encodes CDR1 SGHRS and CDR2 YFSETQ. DNA of the CDR3: TGCGCCAGCAGCTTCGGCGGGGGGACCTCTGGAAACACCATATATTTT. This translates into CASSFGGGTSGNTIYF.

The chain combines TRBV12-5 with TRBJ1-5; TRBD1 matches 8 bases. Losses at the gene ends were 5 bases for V and 5 bases for J; bases not matched to a gene: 2. The length of the CDR3 is 13 residues. The germline V gene has CDR1 LGHNT and CDR2 FRNRAP. The CDR3 nucleotides are TGTGCTAGTGGTCTGACAGGGGATCAGCCCCAGCATTTT. This encodes CASGLTGDQPQHF.

There are a few counts of this clonotype. V usage is TRBV19 and J usage is TRBJ1-4; weak D call: TRBD1 (6 bases). V gave up 6 bases and J gave up 0 bases, with 11 bases separating them. This CDR3 is 15 amino acids long. Germline CDR1 LNHDA, CDR2 SQIVND (reference sequence). CDR3 sequence: CASRDRKATNEKLFF. As DNA, the CDR3 is TGTGCCAGTAGGGACAGAAAAGCAACTAATGAAAAACTGTTTTTT. The whole variable domain, filled in from reference TRBV19 and TRBJ1-4, reads DGGITQSPKYLFRKEGQNVTLSCEQNLNHDAMYWYRQDPGQGLRLIYYSQIVNDFQKGDIAEGYSVSREKKESFPLTVTSAQKNPTAFYLCASRDRKATNEKLFFGSGTQLSVL.